This entry lists 6 T cell receptor beta chains sequenced from one sample in a study of a mutant IDH1 vaccine in newly diagnosed glioma. Time point of the sample: week 35, safety follow-up. In the vaccine, a single dose held 300 ug of the mutant IDH1 20-mer peptide, along with topical imiquimod. Their target antigens are unknown. Clones were sequenced by immunoSEQ multiplex PCR, and TCRdb holds only the in-frame ones, with some missing. Of 40,000 to 55,000 clones in the sample, approximately 80% were seen once. The sequences come from PBMCs, collected from a glioma patient whose treatment included an IDH1 peptide vaccine. The receptors here all came from a man in his forties with glioma.

This clone showed up just a few times. The gene calls are TRBV29-1 and TRBJ2-3; 10 bases match TRBD1. With V trimmed by 6 bases and J by 5 bases, 11 bases remained unmatched. CDR1 is SQVTM and CDR2 is ANQGSEA in the germline V gene. There are 15 residues in the CDR3. As DNA, the CDR3 is TGCAGCGTCCCCCCGGGACAGGGGAATAAAGATACGCAGTATTTT. It translates to CSVPPGQGNKDTQYF.

This chain links TRBV2 with TRBJ1-2, with TRBD1 identical over 12 bases. The CDR3 contains 15 residues. CDR1 and CDR2 (germline): SNHLY, FYNNEI. The V and J ends lost 7 bases and 4 bases, in that order; junction bases with no gene match: 7. This chain's CDR3 is CASTPRGQGAYGYTF. The CDR3 DNA follows: TGTGCCAGCACCCCAAGGGGACAGGGGGCCTATGGCTACACCTTC.

The gene calls are TRBV5-6 and TRBJ2-7; perhaps TRBD1 as D (6 bases). V lost 4 bases, J lost 9 bases, and 17 bases lay in between. Looked up from germline, CDR1 is SGHDT and CDR2 is YYEEEE. This CDR3 comprises 13 residues. CDR3 sequence reads: CASSVGTGFGQYF. The CDR3 DNA follows: TGTGCCAGCAGCGTGGGTACAGGGTTTGGGCAGTACTTC.

The J gene is TRBJ2-5, the V gene TRBV5-8; D gene ambiguous. The CDR3 runs to 11 residues. The germline gives CDR1 SGHTS, CDR2 YDEGEE. Trimming shortened V by 3 bases and J by 7 bases, and 7 bases separated the two germline ends. DNA for the CDR3: TGTGCCAGCAGCTACGGGTTGACCCAGTACTTC. Its translation is CASSYGLTQYF.

The V call is TRBV4-2, the J call TRBJ2-3; 7 bases are shared with TRBD2. Unmatched junction bases numbered 14, after V lost 0 bases and J lost 2 bases. This CDR3 is built from 19 residues. Germline lookup yields CDR1 LGHNA and CDR2 YNFKEQ. The CDR3 sequence: CASSQDLAGSGAPTDTQYF. In nucleotides, the CDR3 is TGTGCCAGCAGCCAAGATTTGGCGGGGAGCGGGGCCCCCACAGATACGCAGTATTTT.

The chain links TRBV19 to TRBJ2-7; 9 nucleotides agree with TRBD1. The CDR3 contains 15 residues. V trimming: 0 bases; J trimming: 3 bases; junction bases outside the gene matches: 3. CDR1 LNHDA and CDR2 SQIVND come from the germline V gene (reference sequence). CDR3: CASSIDGTGLYEQYF. In nucleotides, the CDR3 is TGTGCCAGTAGTATAGATGGGACAGGGCTCTACGAGCAGTACTTC.